Ten or more counts support the clone carrying this T cell receptor beta chain. The antigen is undetermined. The CDR3 has 15 residues. Trimming took off 2 bases at V and 5 bases at J, with 13 bases between the two ends. Germline loops: CDR1 MDHEN, CDR2 SYDVKM. It was from approximately 20-30 mg of unsorted bulk tissue that RNA and DNA were co-extracted. Researchers generated TCR beta cDNA from roughly 500 ng of total RNA, relying on a constant-region primer. What produced the TCR beta libraries was three nested multiplex PCR rounds using slightly modified ARM-PCR. With TRBV1-TRBV30 forward primers and a C-beta reverse primer, the first two PCR rounds were run for 10 to 11 cycles each. TCRdb fed the multiplex PCR reads into MiXCR, producing one record per CDR3 protein. The sample records some 43,000 distinct CDR3 sequences, approximately 70% being singletons. This sample is part of a study of tumor-infiltrating lymphocytes in primary liver carcinoma.

Study-wide points: Tumor-adjacent and tumor-blood pairs shared less of their repertoires than tumor region pairs shared. Found in all five tumor regions were only about 7-24% of top clones.

The sequence was obtained from a man between 35 and 55 years old with primary liver carcinoma and hepatitis B virus infection. V is TRBV28 and J is TRBJ1-5; D is possibly TRBD1 (6 bases). The material sequenced was liver tumor tissue from sampling region 5. Sample subset: tumor region T5, tumor centre. The CDR3 sequence is CASSLMPGEDQPQHF. Written as DNA, the CDR3 is TGTGCCAGCAGTTTAATGCCAGGGGAGGATCAGCCCCAGCATTTT.